This T cell receptor beta chain was recorded in a study of T cells in Graves' hyperthyroidism and ophthalmopathy. The overall study: Blood was drawn when the patient was first diagnosed and still untreated.

Trimming cost V 5 bases and J 5 bases; bases outside gene matches: 6. CDR3 length: 13 amino acids. This clonotype appeared many times. Patients showing uncontrolled infection, other autoimmune disease, pregnancy or lactation were ineligible. On the basis of clinical symptoms, serum thyroxine and TRAb, thyroid ultrasound and orbital computed tomography, diagnoses were made. It was 8.5 to 10 ml of fresh peripheral blood that supplied the PBMCs. Researchers took RNA transcripts and amplified the TCR beta CDR3 regions from them. RT-PCR in the first round (using the HTBI primer set) targeted the TCR CDR3. TCRdb recomputed calls from the multiplex PCR reads with MiXCR, one row per CDR3 protein. Of 450,000 to 550,000 distinct CDR3 sequences in the sample, around 22% were seen once.

The TCR was taken from a woman aged 25 to 39 with Graves' ophthalmopathy. The gene calls are TRBV12-3 or TRBV12-4 and TRBJ2-7, with 7 bases matching TRBD2. The source material was blood. As DNA, the CDR3 is TGTGCCAGCAGTCCTAACGGGGGGAACGAGCAGTACTTC. Translated, it gives CASSPNGGNEQYF.